This TCR beta chain was sequenced in a study of shared clonotypes between healthy human individuals. Libraries were prepared by immunoSEQ multiplex PCR; TCRdb keeps only in-frame clonotypes and omits some of them. The sample shows roughly 2,000,000 clones, around 95% of them seen only once. The naive CD8 fraction comprised CD45RO-negative cells positively selected for CCR7 and excluded terminally differentiated effector memory CD45RA+ cells. This clone showed up just a few times. V was clipped by 10 bases and J by 0 bases, with 15 bases between them. CDR1 is SEHNR and CDR2 is FQNEAQ in the germline V gene (reference sequence). This CDR3 is 15 amino acids long.

The clonotype was recovered from a man between 18 and 35 years old in good health. Some clones in this sample may be carry-over from other donors' samples. This rearrangement joins TRBV7-9 to TRBJ2-2; D tentatively reads TRBD1 or TRBD2 (5 bases each). Input material: naive CD8+ T cells from PBMCs. DNA for the CDR3: TGTGCCACCCCGATCGGGGCGGCGAACACCGGGGAGCTGTTTTTT. Its translation is CATPIGAANTGELFF.